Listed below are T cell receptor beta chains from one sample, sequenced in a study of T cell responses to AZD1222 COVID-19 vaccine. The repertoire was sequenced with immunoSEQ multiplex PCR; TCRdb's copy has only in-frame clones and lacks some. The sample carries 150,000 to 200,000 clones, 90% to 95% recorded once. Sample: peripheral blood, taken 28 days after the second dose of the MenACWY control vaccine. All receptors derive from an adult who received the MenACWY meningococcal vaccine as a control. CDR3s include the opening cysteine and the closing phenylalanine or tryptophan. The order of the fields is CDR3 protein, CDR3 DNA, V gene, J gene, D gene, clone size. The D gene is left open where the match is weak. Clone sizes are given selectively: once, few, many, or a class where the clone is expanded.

CDR3aa: CASSLLQGAATEAFF
CDR3nt: TGCGCCAGCAGCTTACTACAGGGGGCCGCGACTGAAGCTTTCTTT
v_gene: TRBV5-1
j_gene: TRBJ1-1
d_gene: TRBD1
abundance: NA

CDR3aa: CAWIPVGGRAYGYTF
CDR3nt: TGTGCCTGGATTCCGGTGGGGGGAAGAGCCTATGGCTACACCTTC
v_gene: TRBV30
j_gene: TRBJ1-2
d_gene: NA
abundance: NA

CDR3aa: CAWSYLNYGYTF
CDR3nt: TGTGCCTGGAGTTATCTCAACTATGGCTACACCTTC
v_gene: TRBV30
j_gene: TRBJ1-2
d_gene: NA
abundance: few

CDR3aa: CASSLWADTQYF
CDR3nt: TGTGCCAGCAGCCTCTGGGCAGATACGCAGTATTTT
v_gene: TRBV3-1/TRBV3-2
j_gene: TRBJ2-3
d_gene: NA
abundance: NA

CDR3aa: CASSADSSYNEQFF
CDR3nt: TGTGCCAGCAGCGCCGATTCTTCCTACAATGAGCAGTTCTTC
v_gene: TRBV9
j_gene: TRBJ2-1
d_gene: NA
abundance: once

CDR3aa: CASSRPGTGAHEKLFF
CDR3nt: TGTGCCAGCAGTAGGCCGGGGACAGGGGCGCACGAAAAACTGTTTTTT
v_gene: TRBV2
j_gene: TRBJ1-4
d_gene: TRBD1
abundance: NA

CDR3aa: CASSLQPSGGTDTQYF
CDR3nt: TGCGCCAGCAGCTTGCAACCTAGCGGGGGGACAGATACGCAGTATTTT
v_gene: TRBV5-1
j_gene: TRBJ2-3
d_gene: TRBD2
abundance: NA

CDR3aa: CASRETSGGHKNYEQYF
CDR3nt: TGTGCCAGCAGGGAGACTAGCGGGGGCCATAAAAACTACGAGCAGTACTTC
v_gene: TRBV2
j_gene: TRBJ2-7
d_gene: TRBD2
abundance: NA

CDR3aa: CASSLQHTEAFF
CDR3nt: TGTGCCAGCAGTTTACAGCACACTGAAGCTTTCTTT
v_gene: TRBV28
j_gene: TRBJ1-1
d_gene: NA
abundance: once

CDR3aa: CASSPRPSETQYF
CDR3nt: TGTGCCAGCAGTCCCCGGCCAAGTGAGACCCAGTACTTC
v_gene: TRBV6-4
j_gene: TRBJ2-5
d_gene: NA
abundance: NA

CDR3aa: CASSLGGQLLSYEQYF
CDR3nt: TGTGCCAGCAGCTTGGGAGGGCAACTTTTATCCTACGAGCAGTACTTC
v_gene: TRBV5-6
j_gene: TRBJ2-7
d_gene: NA
abundance: NA

CDR3aa: CASSMDGPGTGQPQHF
CDR3nt: TGTGCCAGCAGCATGGACGGCCCGGGGACGGGTCAGCCCCAGCATTTT
v_gene: TRBV7-3
j_gene: TRBJ1-5
d_gene: NA
abundance: NA

CDR3aa: CASSQVAGQGYGYTF
CDR3nt: TGTGCCAGCAGCCAAGTGGCCGGCCAGGGCTATGGCTACACCTTC
v_gene: TRBV3-1/TRBV3-2
j_gene: TRBJ1-2
d_gene: NA
abundance: NA

CDR3aa: CASSFRAPPQQYF
CDR3nt: TGTGCCAGCAGTTTTAGAGCCCCACCCCAGCAGTACTTC
v_gene: TRBV28
j_gene: TRBJ2-7
d_gene: NA
abundance: NA

CDR3aa: CATTRGLQETQYF
CDR3nt: TGTGCCACCACCAGGGGCCTCCAAGAGACCCAGTACTTC
v_gene: TRBV2
j_gene: TRBJ2-5
d_gene: NA
abundance: NA

CDR3aa: CASSVGGGYSGNTIYF
CDR3nt: TGTGCCAGCAGCGTAGGGGGCGGTTACTCTGGAAACACCATATATTTT
v_gene: TRBV9
j_gene: TRBJ1-3
d_gene: NA
abundance: NA

CDR3aa: CASSKGPQPYEQYF
CDR3nt: TGTGCCAGCAGTAAAGGACCCCAGCCATACGAGCAGTACTTC
v_gene: TRBV27
j_gene: TRBJ2-7
d_gene: NA
abundance: NA

CDR3aa: CASSLGAGFEAFF
CDR3nt: TGTGCCAGCAGCTTAGGGGCAGGGTTTGAAGCTTTCTTT
v_gene: TRBV7-9
j_gene: TRBJ1-1
d_gene: NA
abundance: NA

CDR3aa: CASSLSSLGGTQYF
CDR3nt: TGTGCCAGCAGTTTGTCGTCGCTTGGAGGGACCCAGTACTTC
v_gene: TRBV28
j_gene: TRBJ2-5
d_gene: NA
abundance: NA

CDR3aa: CASGFAAYGYTF
CDR3nt: TGTGCCAGCGGGTTCGCCGCCTATGGCTACACCTTC
v_gene: TRBV6-5
j_gene: TRBJ1-2
d_gene: NA
abundance: NA

CDR3aa: CASRTWTGPNEKLFF
CDR3nt: TGTGCCAGCAGGACGTGGACAGGCCCTAATGAAAAACTGTTTTTT
v_gene: TRBV2
j_gene: TRBJ1-4
d_gene: TRBD1
abundance: NA

CDR3aa: CAISESVGQGRGYTF
CDR3nt: TGTGCCATCAGTGAGTCGGTGGGACAGGGAAGGGGCTACACCTTC
v_gene: TRBV10-3
j_gene: TRBJ1-2
d_gene: TRBD1
abundance: NA

CDR3aa: CASSPVAGGSEAFF
CDR3nt: TGCGCCAGCAGCCCAGTCGCGGGGGGATCTGAAGCTTTCTTT
v_gene: TRBV4-3
j_gene: TRBJ1-1
d_gene: NA
abundance: NA

CDR3aa: CASSEREGSSYNSPLHF
CDR3nt: TGTGCCAGCAGTGAACGGGAGGGGAGCTCCTATAATTCACCCCTCCACTTT
v_gene: TRBV6-1
j_gene: TRBJ1-6
d_gene: NA
abundance: NA

CDR3aa: CSVEVGGTEAFF
CDR3nt: TGCAGCGTTGAAGTGGGAGGGACTGAAGCTTTCTTT
v_gene: TRBV29-1
j_gene: TRBJ1-1
d_gene: NA
abundance: NA

CDR3aa: CASSFGYEQYF
CDR3nt: TGTGCCAGCAGTTTCGGGTACGAGCAGTACTTC
v_gene: TRBV6-5
j_gene: TRBJ2-7
d_gene: NA
abundance: NA

CDR3aa: CAISEGMDSPLHF
CDR3nt: TGTGCCATCAGCGAGGGGATGGATTCACCCCTCCACTTT
v_gene: TRBV10-3
j_gene: TRBJ1-6
d_gene: NA
abundance: NA

CDR3aa: CASSEGTGSLVTNEKLFF
CDR3nt: TGTGCCAGCAGTGAAGGGACAGGGTCTCTGGTAACTAATGAAAAACTGTTTTTT
v_gene: TRBV6-1
j_gene: TRBJ1-4
d_gene: TRBD1
abundance: NA

CDR3aa: CASSLYRGNYGYTF
CDR3nt: TGTGCCAGCAGCCTTTACAGGGGCAACTATGGCTACACCTTC
v_gene: TRBV3-1/TRBV3-2
j_gene: TRBJ1-2
d_gene: TRBD1
abundance: NA

CDR3aa: CASSYLQRNQPQHF
CDR3nt: TGTGCCAGCAGTTATCTTCAGCGCAATCAGCCCCAGCATTTT
v_gene: TRBV6-2/TRBV6-3
j_gene: TRBJ1-5
d_gene: NA
abundance: NA

CDR3aa: CASSILGNSGNTIYF
CDR3nt: TGTGCCAGTAGTATACTCGGCAACTCTGGAAACACCATATATTTT
v_gene: TRBV19
j_gene: TRBJ1-3
d_gene: NA
abundance: NA

CDR3aa: CASSETGNQPQHF
CDR3nt: TGTGCCAGTAGCGAAACAGGGAATCAGCCCCAGCATTTT
v_gene: TRBV19
j_gene: TRBJ1-5
d_gene: NA
abundance: NA

CDR3aa: CASSLRWDRIPTEAFF
CDR3nt: TGTGCCAGCAGCCTACGATGGGACAGGATTCCGACTGAAGCTTTCTTT
v_gene: TRBV7-2
j_gene: TRBJ1-1
d_gene: TRBD1
abundance: NA

CDR3aa: CASSLLGGAGSGELFF
CDR3nt: TGTGCCAGCAGCCTCCTCGGCGGGGCCGGGAGCGGGGAGCTGTTTTTT
v_gene: TRBV3-1/TRBV3-2
j_gene: TRBJ2-2
d_gene: NA
abundance: NA

CDR3aa: CASSYSATEYEQYF
CDR3nt: TGTGCCAGCAGTTACTCCGCGACAGAATACGAGCAGTACTTC
v_gene: TRBV6-2/TRBV6-3
j_gene: TRBJ2-7
d_gene: NA
abundance: NA

CDR3aa: CASSLARDYEQYF
CDR3nt: TGTGCCAGCAGCTTGGCAAGGGACTACGAGCAGTACTTC
v_gene: TRBV5-5
j_gene: TRBJ2-7
d_gene: NA
abundance: NA

CDR3aa: CASSPGGLRGANEQFF
CDR3nt: TGTGCCAGCAGCCCGGGGGGACTACGTGGGGCAAATGAGCAGTTCTTC
v_gene: TRBV7-3
j_gene: TRBJ2-1
d_gene: TRBD2
abundance: NA

CDR3aa: CASSQLAGGHLQETQYF
CDR3nt: TGTGCCAGTAGTCAGCTAGCGGGGGGTCATCTCCAAGAGACCCAGTACTTC
v_gene: TRBV19
j_gene: TRBJ2-5
d_gene: TRBD2
abundance: NA

CDR3aa: CASSHTGEKGNTIYF
CDR3nt: TGCGCCAGCAGTCATACAGGGGAGAAGGGAAACACCATATATTTT
v_gene: TRBV5-1
j_gene: TRBJ1-3
d_gene: TRBD1
abundance: NA

CDR3aa: CASRPTGFNYGYTF
CDR3nt: TGTGCCAGCAGGCCGACCGGTTTTAACTATGGCTACACCTTC
v_gene: TRBV28
j_gene: TRBJ1-2
d_gene: NA
abundance: NA

CDR3aa: CASSWRERQFF
CDR3nt: TGTGCCAGCAGCTGGAGGGAGAGGCAGTTCTTC
v_gene: TRBV12-3/TRBV12-4
j_gene: TRBJ2-1
d_gene: NA
abundance: once

CDR3aa: CASSTGQYNSPLHF
CDR3nt: TGTGCCAGCAGCACCGGACAGTATAATTCACCCCTCCACTTT
v_gene: TRBV6-5
j_gene: TRBJ1-6
d_gene: NA
abundance: NA

CDR3aa: CASSPSNFIYGYTF
CDR3nt: TGTGCCAGCAGCCCCAGCAATTTTATCTATGGCTACACCTTC
v_gene: TRBV9
j_gene: TRBJ1-2
d_gene: NA
abundance: NA

CDR3aa: CASTASGTSGLEQFF
CDR3nt: TGTGCCAGCACAGCCTCCGGGACTAGCGGGCTCGAGCAGTTCTTC
v_gene: TRBV6-5
j_gene: TRBJ2-1
d_gene: TRBD2
abundance: NA

CDR3aa: CASSGNRGLSGNTIYF
CDR3nt: TGTGCCAGCAGTGGGAACAGGGGGCTATCTGGAAACACCATATATTTT
v_gene: TRBV6-1
j_gene: TRBJ1-3
d_gene: TRBD1
abundance: NA